This is a list of T cell receptor beta chains from one sample in a study of blood T cell repertoires in COVID-19. Measured with immunoSEQ multiplex PCR; TCRdb has only the in-frame clones, and not every one. The table lists some 150,000 clones, approximately 86% of them singletons, with about 3.5% in the top ten. Sequencing was performed on peripheral blood. Every receptor here comes from a man between 70 and 80 years old with acute or convalescent COVID-19. The CDR3 runs from the conserved cysteine through the conserved F or W.

length	V	CDR3
15	TRBV7-9	CASSSLTSGYNEQFF
16	TRBV3-1/TRBV3-2	CASSQNRGSDNTEAFF
15	TRBV9	CASSADGTGFTEAFF
13	TRBV19	CASSIQTNQPQHF
13	TRBV24-1	CASRATGVGGYTF
16	TRBV4-3	CASSQGLAGPTDTQYF
14	TRBV19	CASSIRGKNTEAFF
15	TRBV10-3	CAISDSWGQAYEQYF
15	TRBV28	CASSLLTGVNTEAFF
15	TRBV7-6	CASSHYSGETGELFF
15	TRBV7-6	CASSSRAEPYNEQFF
16	TRBV4-2	CASSQDVGQGNQPQHF
14	TRBV5-1	CASSSGQNNSPLHF
15	TRBV6-5	CASRYTGTGSYEQYF
16	TRBV18	CASSLRDSITNYGYTF
16	TRBV18	CASSRTGTHSNQPQHF
16	TRBV11-3	CASSLGTRQAQETQYF
13	TRBV7-6	CASSSGRGNEQFF
14	TRBV5-1	CASSARAGANVLTF
14	TRBV28	CASSTPGGYAEAFF
20	TRBV30	CAWSVRPTTTGGSYNSPLHF
15	TRBV19	CASTRTSGRTNEQFF
15	TRBV19	CASSRDSGRSYEQYF
18	TRBV19	CASSPRGTSGSVTDTQYF
17	TRBV7-2	CASSLERGRGSTGELFF
15	TRBV6-2/TRBV6-3	CASSLPSGVYNEQFF
16	TRBV7-2	CASSLSGRTGGETQYF
13	TRBV7-2	CASSLIGGAEQYF
14	TRBV20-1	CSASGTGEVETQYF
14	TRBV29-1	CSVEAQGWGYGYTF
14	TRBV2	CASSREGVFQPQHF
14	TRBV9	CASSGTSALDTQYF
17	TRBV6-1	CASSVFEGDPFNQPQHF